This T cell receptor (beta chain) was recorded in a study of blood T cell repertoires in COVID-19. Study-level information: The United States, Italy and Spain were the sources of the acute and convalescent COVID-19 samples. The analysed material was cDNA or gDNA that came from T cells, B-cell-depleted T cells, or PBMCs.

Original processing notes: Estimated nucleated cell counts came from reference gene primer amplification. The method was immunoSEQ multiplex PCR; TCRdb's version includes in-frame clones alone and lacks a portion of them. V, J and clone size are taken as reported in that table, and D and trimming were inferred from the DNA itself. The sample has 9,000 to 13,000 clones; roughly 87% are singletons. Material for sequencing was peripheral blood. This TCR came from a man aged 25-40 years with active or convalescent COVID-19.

In DNA, the CDR3 is TGCGCCAGCAGCTCTGAACAGGGGGCCGCAGATACGCAGTATTTT. This sequence encodes CASSSEQGAADTQYF. The chain employs TRBV5-1 and TRBJ2-3; 9 nucleotides align to TRBD1. This CDR3 contains 15 residues. V trimming: 3 bases; J trimming: 4 bases; junction bases outside the gene matches: 6. The germline CDR1 and CDR2 sequences are SGHRS and YFSETQ.